The clone carrying this T cell receptor (beta chain) occurred many times. For TCR beta, libraries came from iRepertoire HTBI primers and Arm-PCR of CDR3 regions. Via MiXCR, TCRdb re-called the multiplex PCR reads, giving one row per CDR3 protein. The sample holds about 620,000 distinct CDR3 sequences, around 17% seen once. The data derive from a study of regulatory T cells in long-lasting Graves disease. V trimming: 1 base; J trimming: 4 bases; junction bases outside the gene matches: 4. Germline V gene sequence: CDR1 DFQATT, CDR2 SNEGSKA (reference sequence). The CDR3 length is 17 residues. Described time point: newly diagnosed GD, antithyroid drugs for less than 3 months. Generation of the TCR library employed RNA extracted from PBMCs. These data were also filed under a second study, of T cells in Graves' hyperthyroidism and ophthalmopathy.

The J gene is TRBJ2-1, the V gene TRBV20-1; 16 positions agree with TRBD2. Sequencing used peripheral blood mononuclear cells (PBMCs), obtained at new diagnosis, from a patient treated with antithyroid drugs. This TCR came from a woman in her twenties or thirties with Graves disease. CDR3 sequence: CSARVPGLAGGYNEQFF. The CDR3 bases are TGCAGTGCTAGAGTACCGGGACTAGCGGGAGGGTACAATGAGCAGTTCTTC.